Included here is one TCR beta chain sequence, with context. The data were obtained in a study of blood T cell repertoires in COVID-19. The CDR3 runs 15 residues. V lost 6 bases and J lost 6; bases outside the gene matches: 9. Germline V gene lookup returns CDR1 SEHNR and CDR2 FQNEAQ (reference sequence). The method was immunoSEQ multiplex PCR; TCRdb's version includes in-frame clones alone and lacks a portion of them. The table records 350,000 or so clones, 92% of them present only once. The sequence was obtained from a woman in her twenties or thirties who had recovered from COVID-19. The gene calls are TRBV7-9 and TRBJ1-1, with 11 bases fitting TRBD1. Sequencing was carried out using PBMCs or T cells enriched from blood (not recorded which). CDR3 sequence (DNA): TGTGCCAGCAGGATAGGCCCGGGACAGGGGGCTGAAGCTTTCTTT. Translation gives CASRIGPGQGAEAFF.